A selection of T cell receptor beta chains follows, all from one sample in a study of regulatory T cells in long-lasting Graves disease. TCRdb re-analysed the multiplex PCR reads in MiXCR, keeping a single row per CDR3 protein. This table has roughly 400,000 distinct CDR3 sequences, under 25% appearing once. This specimen was peripheral blood mononuclear cells (PBMCs), taken when the disease was refractory, from a patient treated with antithyroid drugs. The receptor source for this set is a female donor with Graves disease. Each CDR3 is given with its conserved first and last residue. A D gene is named only where the DNA matches it firmly. Part of the rows lack a size; the others show once, few, many or a class for expanded clones.

many | TRBJ1-5 | TRBV6-1 | NA | CASIPSGAGNQPQHF | TGTGCCAGCATCCCCTCGGGGGCAGGCAATCAGCCCCAGCATTTT
NA | TRBJ1-2 | TRBV14 | TRBD1 | CASSLYNIPGTGGDYTF | TGTGCCAGCAGTCTCTACAACATCCCCGGGACAGGTGGGGACTACACCTTC
NA | TRBJ2-1 | TRBV27 | NA | CASRFGTENNEQFF | TGTGCCAGCCGCTTCGGGACGGAGAACAATGAGCAGTTCTTC
NA | TRBJ2-6 | TRBV5-1 | TRBD1 | CASSRDRAGANALTF | TGCGCCAGCAGCCGGGACAGGGCTGGGGCCAACGCCCTGACTTTC
few | TRBJ2-7 | TRBV20-1 | NA | CSAERLRAYEQYF | TGCAGTGCTGAGCGGCTAAGAGCCTACGAGCAGTACTTC
many | TRBJ2-4 | TRBV6-2/TRBV6-3 | TRBD2 | CASSYVAGEAKNIQYF | TGTGCCAGCAGTTACGTTGCGGGGGAAGCCAAAAACATTCAGTACTTC
few | TRBJ1-1 | TRBV5-4 | NA | CASTTGTEAFF | TGTGCCAGCACCACAGGGACTGAAGCTTTCTTT
NA | TRBJ1-5 | TRBV19 | TRBD1 | CASSAGQGGSNQPQHF | TGTGCCAGTAGTGCAGGACAGGGTGGGAGCAATCAGCCCCAGCATTTT
NA | TRBJ2-3 | TRBV6-1 | NA | CASTKWGAGSSTDTQYF | TGTGCCAGCACCAAGTGGGGCGCCGGCTCTAGCACAGATACGCAGTATTTT
NA | TRBJ2-2 | TRBV7-2 | TRBD2 | CASSLVAGAAGELFF | TGTGCCAGCAGCTTAGTTGCGGGAGCGGCCGGGGAGCTGTTTTTT
many | TRBJ1-6 | TRBV28 | NA | CASSLSGPQSPLHF | TGTGCCAGCAGTTTATCTGGCCCACAATCGCCCCTCCACTTT
NA | TRBJ2-7 | TRBV20-1 | TRBD1 | CSAGDPGQGPAYEQYF | TGCAGTGCTGGAGATCCTGGACAGGGACCAGCCTACGAGCAGTACTTC
NA | TRBJ1-1 | TRBV19 | NA | CASSMGGRTEAFF | TGTGCCAGTAGTATGGGGGGCCGTACTGAAGCTTTCTTT
many | TRBJ2-5 | TRBV28 | NA | CASSLGRGLYETQYF | TGTGCCAGCAGTTTGGGCCGGGGATTGTATGAGACCCAGTACTTC
many | TRBJ2-5 | TRBV12-3/TRBV12-4 | NA | CASTPVGQETQYF | TGTGCCAGCACCCCCGTGGGACAAGAGACCCAGTACTTC
NA | TRBJ2-5 | TRBV5-1 | NA | CASRFDRIETQCF | TGCGCCAGCAGGTTCGACAGGATCGAGACCCAGTGCTTC
NA | TRBJ2-1 | TRBV28 | NA | CATTGKPGNEQFF | TGTGCCACCACAGGGAAACCAGGCAATGAGCAGTTCTTC
many | TRBJ2-2 | TRBV12-3/TRBV12-4 | NA | CASSTLTGGDGELFF | TGTGCCAGCAGTACTCTCACCGGGGGTGACGGGGAGCTGTTTTTT
few | TRBJ2-7 | TRBV28 | TRBD1 | CASSQGVFRDRGIYEQYF | TGTGCCAGCAGCCAAGGGGTTTTCCGGGACAGGGGTATCTACGAGCAGTACTTC
NA | TRBJ2-2 | TRBV12-3/TRBV12-4 | TRBD2 | CASSFRLAGVANTGELFF | TGTGCCAGCAGTTTTCGGCTAGCGGGAGTGGCGAACACCGGGGAGCTGTTTTTT
many | TRBJ2-2 | TRBV28 | NA | CASNRVNTGELFF | TGTGCCAGCAACAGGGTGAACACCGGGGAGCTGTTTTTT
NA | TRBJ1-1 | TRBV28 | NA | CASSLSGGYEAFF | TGTGCCAGCAGTTTATCGGGAGGGTATGAAGCTTTCTTT
many | TRBJ2-5 | TRBV11-2 | NA | CASSISRVKETQYF | TGTGCCAGCAGCATATCCCGGGTAAAAGAGACCCAGTACTTC
many | TRBJ1-1 | TRBV7-2 | NA | CASSPGPTLEAFF | TGTGCCAGCAGCCCGGGACCGACCCTTGAAGCTTTCTTT
many | TRBJ2-7 | TRBV11-2 | NA | CASSQPLQGEQYF | TGTGCCAGCAGCCAACCCCTACAGGGAGAGCAGTACTTC
many | TRBJ1-5 | TRBV28 | TRBD1 | CASSTGQGYQPQHF | TGTGCCAGCAGTACCGGACAGGGGTATCAGCCCCAGCATTTT
many | TRBJ1-5 | TRBV28 | NA | CASSLVTGGGLSPPQHF | TGTGCCAGCAGTTTAGTGACGGGCGGGGGCTTAAGTCCGCCCCAGCATTTT
few | TRBJ2-5 | TRBV10-2 | TRBD2 | CASRREGHQETQYF | TGCGCCAGCCGCCGGGAGGGCCATCAAGAGACCCAGTACTTC
many | TRBJ1-1 | TRBV15 | NA | CATSSLGWGAPEAFF | TGTGCCACCAGCAGTCTAGGTTGGGGGGCTCCTGAAGCTTTCTTT
NA | TRBJ2-7 | TRBV7-2 | NA | CASSPGWGWGYEQYF | TGTGCCAGCAGCCCCGGGTGGGGCTGGGGCTACGAGCAGTACTTC
many | TRBJ2-7 | TRBV28 | TRBD1 | CASSPPGQSYEQYF | TGTGCCAGCAGTCCCCCGGGACAGTCCTACGAGCAGTACTTC
many | TRBJ2-7 | TRBV27 | TRBD1 | CASSPRPGQGTYEQYF | TGTGCCAGCAGTCCTAGACCAGGACAGGGAACCTACGAGCAGTACTTC
many | TRBJ2-5 | TRBV12-3/TRBV12-4 | NA | CASSLRLAPETQYF | TGTGCCAGCAGTTTAAGGCTAGCCCCGGAGACCCAGTACTTC
many | TRBJ1-3 | TRBV28 | TRBD1 | CASSWDRGRRISGNTIYF | TGTGCCAGCAGCTGGGACAGGGGGCGGCGGATCTCTGGAAACACCATATATTTT
NA | TRBJ1-1 | TRBV24-1 | NA | CATSGGGREAFF | TGTGCCACCAGTGGGGGTGGGCGAGAAGCTTTCTTT
NA | TRBJ1-4 | TRBV29-1 | NA | CSVEQGQGGEKLFF | TGCAGCGTTGAACAGGGTCAGGGCGGCGAAAAACTGTTTTTT
NA | TRBJ2-5 | TRBV20-1 | NA | CSAQRTQETQYF | TGCAGTGCCCAACGGACACAAGAGACCCAGTACTTC
NA | TRBJ2-1 | TRBV12-3/TRBV12-4 | TRBD2 | CASSFWRTSGRNEQFF | TGTGCCAGCAGTTTTTGGAGGACTAGCGGGAGAAATGAGCAGTTCTTC
NA | TRBJ2-7 | TRBV29-1 | TRBD1 | CSVPRDRAPYEQYF | TGCAGCGTCCCCAGGGACAGAGCCCCCTACGAGCAGTACTTC
NA | TRBJ2-1 | TRBV5-1 | NA | CASSSDAYNEQFF | TGCGCCAGCAGTTCGGACGCCTACAATGAGCAGTTCTTC
NA | TRBJ1-4 | TRBV19 | NA | CASRHRVEKLFF | TGTGCCAGTAGGCACAGGGTTGAAAAACTGTTTTTT
many | TRBJ2-5 | TRBV3-1 | NA | CASSQVGTSLGETQYF | TGTGCCAGCAGCCAAGTCGGGACTTCTCTGGGGGAGACCCAGTACTTC
many | TRBJ1-2 | TRBV7-8 | NA | CASSSQPGPGANYGYTF | TGTGCCAGCAGCTCACAACCAGGGCCAGGAGCTAACTATGGCTACACCTTC
NA | TRBJ2-7 | TRBV29-1 | NA | CSVEEGHEQYF | TGCAGCGTTGAAGAGGGCCACGAGCAGTACTTC
NA | TRBJ2-3 | TRBV28 | TRBD1 | CASSSGGGYVTDTQYF | TGTGCCAGCAGTTCAGGGGGCGGGTATGTCACAGATACGCAGTATTTT